Given below is one T cell receptor beta chain in context. A clone one base away is much larger, so this may be a read error. The second PCR ran about 6 to 11 cycles with a sample-barcoded 5' primer and J-beta primers. Each cDNA molecule was tagged by a template-switch adaptor with 12 random nucleotides. TCRdb itself ran the 5' RACE reads through MiXCR, one entry per CDR3 protein. The table includes around 900,000 distinct CDR3 sequences, 29% detected once. These data come from a study of blood T cells in healthy people across ages. There were healthy Caucasian individuals from Russia, aged 6 to 90, serving as donors. The clonotype originates from a woman at least 80 years old in good health. Sample: blood.

The CDR3 reads CASREKWAGDLQLTDMQYF. The DNA for the CDR3 is TGTGCCAGCAGGGAAAAATGGGCGGGGGACCTACAACTTACAGATATGCAGTATTTT. V and J are TRBV13 and TRBJ2-3; 7 bases agree with TRBD2. This CDR3 contains 19 residues. Germline V lookup: CDR1 PRHDT, CDR2 FYEKMQ (reference sequence).